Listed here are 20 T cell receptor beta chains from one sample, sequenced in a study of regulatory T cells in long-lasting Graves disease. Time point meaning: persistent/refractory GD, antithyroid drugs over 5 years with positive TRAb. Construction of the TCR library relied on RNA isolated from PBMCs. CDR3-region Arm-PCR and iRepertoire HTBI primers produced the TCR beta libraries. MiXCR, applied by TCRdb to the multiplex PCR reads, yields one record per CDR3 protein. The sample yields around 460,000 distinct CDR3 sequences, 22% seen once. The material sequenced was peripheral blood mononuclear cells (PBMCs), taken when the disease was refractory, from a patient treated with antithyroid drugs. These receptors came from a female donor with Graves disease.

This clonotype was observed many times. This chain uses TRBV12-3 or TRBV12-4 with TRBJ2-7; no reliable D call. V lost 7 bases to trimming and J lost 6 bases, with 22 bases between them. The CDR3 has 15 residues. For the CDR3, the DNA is TGTGCCAGCAACCGTCAACACGGGTCAGGTGGCGAGCAGTACTTC. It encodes CASNRQHGSGGEQYF.

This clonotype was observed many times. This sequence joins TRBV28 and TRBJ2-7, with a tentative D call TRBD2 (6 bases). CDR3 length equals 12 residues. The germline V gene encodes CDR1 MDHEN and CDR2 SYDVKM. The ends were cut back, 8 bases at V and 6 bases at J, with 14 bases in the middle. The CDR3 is CASRDSWGEQYF. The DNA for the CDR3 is TGTGCCAGCCGGGACTCCTGGGGCGAGCAGTACTTC. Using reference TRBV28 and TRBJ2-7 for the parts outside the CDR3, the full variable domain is DVKVTQSSRYLVKRTGEKVFLECVQDMDHENMFWYRQDPGLGLRLIYFSYDVKMKEKGDIPEGYSVSREKKERFSLILESASTNQTSMYLCASRDSWGEQYFGPGTRLTVT.

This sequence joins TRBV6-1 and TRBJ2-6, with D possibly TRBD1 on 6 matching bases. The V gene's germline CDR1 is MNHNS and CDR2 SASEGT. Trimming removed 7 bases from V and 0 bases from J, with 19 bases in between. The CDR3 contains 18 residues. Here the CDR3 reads CASNFMYGGSSGANVLTF. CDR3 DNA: TGTGCCAGCAATTTTATGTATGGGGGCAGCTCTGGGGCCAACGTCCTGACTTTC.

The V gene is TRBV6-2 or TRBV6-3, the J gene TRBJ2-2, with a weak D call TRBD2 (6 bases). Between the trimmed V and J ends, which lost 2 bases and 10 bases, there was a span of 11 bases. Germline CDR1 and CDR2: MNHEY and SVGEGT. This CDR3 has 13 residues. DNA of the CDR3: TGTGCCAGCAGTTACGCGTGGGGGGAGGAGCTGTTTTTT. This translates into CASSYAWGEELFF.

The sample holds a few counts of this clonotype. In DNA, the CDR3 is TGTGCCAGCAGTGCCTCAACCTCCCTCCCGCCTGCTTTCTTT. It is translated as CASSASTSLPPAFF. V usage is TRBV6-4 and J usage is TRBJ1-1; D call uncertain. The germline V gene has CDR1 MRHNA and CDR2 SNTAGT. The germline V and J ends were trimmed by 4 bases and 11 bases, with 20 bases remaining between them. CDR3 length equals 14 residues.

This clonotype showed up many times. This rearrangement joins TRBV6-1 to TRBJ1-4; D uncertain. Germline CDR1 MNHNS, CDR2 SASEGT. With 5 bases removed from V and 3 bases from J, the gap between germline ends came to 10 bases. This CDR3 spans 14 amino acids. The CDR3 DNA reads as TGTGCCAGCAGTCTTACAAGGTCTAATGAAAAACTGTTTTTT. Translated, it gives CASSLTRSNEKLFF.

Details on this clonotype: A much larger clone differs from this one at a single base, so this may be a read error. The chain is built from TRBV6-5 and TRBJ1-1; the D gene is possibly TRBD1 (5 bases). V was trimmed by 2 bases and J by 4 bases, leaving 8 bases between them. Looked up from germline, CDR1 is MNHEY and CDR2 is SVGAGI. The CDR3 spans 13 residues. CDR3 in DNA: TGTGCCAGCAGTTACGAAGGGGCCACTGAAGCTTTCTTT. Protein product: CASSYEGATEAFF.

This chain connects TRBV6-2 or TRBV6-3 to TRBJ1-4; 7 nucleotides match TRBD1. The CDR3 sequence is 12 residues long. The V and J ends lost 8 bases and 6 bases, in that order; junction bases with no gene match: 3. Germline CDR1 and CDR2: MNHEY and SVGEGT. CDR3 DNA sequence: TGTGCCAGCTCCGGGACAGATGAAAAACTGTTTTTT. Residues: CASSGTDEKLFF.

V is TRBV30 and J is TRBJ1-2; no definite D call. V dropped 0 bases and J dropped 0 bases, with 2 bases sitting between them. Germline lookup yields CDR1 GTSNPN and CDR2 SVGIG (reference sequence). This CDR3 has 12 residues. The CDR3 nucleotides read TGTGCCTGGAGTGTATCTAACTATGGCTACACCTTC. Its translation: CAWSVSNYGYTF.

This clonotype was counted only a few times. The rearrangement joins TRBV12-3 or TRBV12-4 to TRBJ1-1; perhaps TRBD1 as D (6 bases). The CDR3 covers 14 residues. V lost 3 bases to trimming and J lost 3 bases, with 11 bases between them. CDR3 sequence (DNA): TGTGCCAGCAGTTTCGGGGGCTCATACACTGAAGCTTTCTTT. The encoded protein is CASSFGGSYTEAFF.

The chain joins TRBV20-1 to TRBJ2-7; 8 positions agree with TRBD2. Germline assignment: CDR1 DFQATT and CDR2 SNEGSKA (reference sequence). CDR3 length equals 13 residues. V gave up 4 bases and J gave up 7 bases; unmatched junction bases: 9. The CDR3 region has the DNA TGCAGTGCTAAGGGACTAGTCTTAGGAGAGCAGTACTTC. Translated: CSAKGLVLGEQYF.

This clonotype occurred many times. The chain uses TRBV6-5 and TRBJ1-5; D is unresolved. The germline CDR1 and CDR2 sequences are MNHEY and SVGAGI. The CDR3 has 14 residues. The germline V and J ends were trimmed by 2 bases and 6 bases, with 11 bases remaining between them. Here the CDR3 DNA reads TGTGCCAGCAGTTACAATGCAGACACTCAGCCCCAGCATTTT. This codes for CASSYNADTQPQHF.

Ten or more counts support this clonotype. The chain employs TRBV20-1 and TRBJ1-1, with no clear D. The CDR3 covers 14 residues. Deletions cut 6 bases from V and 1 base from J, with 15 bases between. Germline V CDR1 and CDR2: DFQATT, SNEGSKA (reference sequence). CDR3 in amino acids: CSALVPDKNTEAFF. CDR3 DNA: TGCAGTGCCCTGGTCCCAGACAAGAACACTGAAGCTTTCTTT.

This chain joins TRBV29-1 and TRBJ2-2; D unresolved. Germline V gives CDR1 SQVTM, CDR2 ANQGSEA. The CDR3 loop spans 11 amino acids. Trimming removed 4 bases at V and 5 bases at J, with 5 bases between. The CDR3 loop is CSVGVTGELFF. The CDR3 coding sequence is TGCAGCGTTGGAGTGACCGGGGAGCTGTTTTTT.

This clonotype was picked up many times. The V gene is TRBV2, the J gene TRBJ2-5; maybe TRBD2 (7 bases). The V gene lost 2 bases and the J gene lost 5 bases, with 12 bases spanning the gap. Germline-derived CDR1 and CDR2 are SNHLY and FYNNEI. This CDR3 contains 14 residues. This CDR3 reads CASSEWGGAETQYF. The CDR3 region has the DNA TGTGCCAGCAGTGAATGGGGGGGCGCGGAGACCCAGTACTTC.

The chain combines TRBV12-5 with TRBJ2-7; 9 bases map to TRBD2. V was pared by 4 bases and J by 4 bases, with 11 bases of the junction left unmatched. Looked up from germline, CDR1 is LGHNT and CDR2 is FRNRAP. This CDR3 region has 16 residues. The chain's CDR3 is CASGSASGKPQYEQYF. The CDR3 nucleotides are TGTGCTAGTGGTTCCGCTAGCGGGAAGCCACAATACGAGCAGTACTTC.

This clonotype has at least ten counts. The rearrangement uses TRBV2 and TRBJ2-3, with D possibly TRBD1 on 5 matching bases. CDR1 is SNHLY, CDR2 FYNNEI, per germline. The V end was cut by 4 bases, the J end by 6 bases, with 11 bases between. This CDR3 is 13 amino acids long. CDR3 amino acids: CASSGQSTDTQYF. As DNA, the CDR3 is TGTGCCAGCAGTGGACAGTCCACCGATACGCAGTATTTT.

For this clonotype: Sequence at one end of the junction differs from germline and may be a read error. CDR3 region: CASSLTASSGNAIYF. The DNA for the CDR3 is TGTGCCAGCAGTTTAACGGCGAGCTCTGGAAACGCCATATATTTT. The V call is TRBV12-3 or TRBV12-4, the J call TRBJ1-3, with D hard to call. This CDR3 is built from 15 residues.

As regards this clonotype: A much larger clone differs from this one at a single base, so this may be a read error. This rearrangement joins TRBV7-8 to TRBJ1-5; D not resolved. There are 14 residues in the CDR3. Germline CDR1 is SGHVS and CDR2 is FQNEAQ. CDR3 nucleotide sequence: TGTGCCGGCAGCTTTGGGTCTGGGAATCAGCCCCAGCATTTT. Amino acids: CAGSFGSGNQPQHF.

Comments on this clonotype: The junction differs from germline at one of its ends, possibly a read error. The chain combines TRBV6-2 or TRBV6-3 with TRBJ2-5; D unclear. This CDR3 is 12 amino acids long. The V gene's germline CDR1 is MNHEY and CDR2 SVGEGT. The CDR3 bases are TGTGCCAGCAGTCCGCTACAAGGGACCCAGTACTTC. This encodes CASSPLQGTQYF.